Described below is a single T cell receptor (beta chain) sequence and its context. Its antigen is unknown. With a J-beta primer mix and a sample-barcoded 5' primer, a second PCR ran roughly 7 to 11 cycles. TCRdb called the 5' RACE reads again in MiXCR, with one record for every CDR3 protein. The table lists about 680,000 distinct CDR3 sequences, more than 40% of them singletons, with 30% to 35% in the top ten. The data stem from a study of blood T cells in healthy people across ages. Notes on the study in general: Versus aged donors, long-lived donors had higher diversity and more naive CD4+ cells. Diversity of TCR beta per million T cells declined in a roughly linear way with age. Estimated diversity across one million T cells was deemed an underestimate.

The sample comprised blood. The receptor's source is a woman aged 60-70 years in good health.

The chain's CDR3 is CASSLSRLANEQYF. The CDR3 DNA is TGTGCCAGCAGCCTAAGTCGGCTAGCTAACGAGCAGTACTTC. The chain uses TRBV7-9 and TRBJ2-7; maybe TRBD2 (5 bases). The V end lost 5 bases, the J end lost 5 bases, and 16 bases lay between the germline ends. Germline CDR1 and CDR2: SEHNR and FQNEAQ (reference sequence). The CDR3 is made up of 14 amino acids.